This T cell receptor (beta chain) came from a study of T-cell memory formation after mild COVID-19. As for the study in general: Largely donor-specific TCR clusters were found.

This clonotype turned up a few times. Its antigen is unidentified. cDNA libraries for TCR alpha and TCR beta, carrying sample barcodes and UMIs, came from 5'RACE with constant-segment primers. From the 5' RACE reads, TCRdb called clonotypes with MiXCR, one entry per CDR3 protein. The sample carries 350,000 to 400,000 distinct CDR3 sequences, 13% to 15% recorded once. Germline loops: CDR1 WNHNN, CDR2 SYGVQD (reference sequence). The ends were cut back, 3 bases at V and 2 bases at J, with 9 bases in the middle. The CDR3 totals 14 residues. Overall study findings and caveats: Memory from before infection featured some responding clones, which suggests cross-reactive memory joined. Contracting CD4+ clones were located mainly in CM and EM, and CD8+ clones in EMRA.

The rearrangement links TRBV10-1 to TRBJ2-3; no clear D. This TCR was recovered from a young man who had mild COVID-19 (a few samples of this study predate the infection). Cell type and time point are not known. The sequencing input was PBMCs or a T cell subset sorted from them (not recorded which). As DNA, the CDR3 is TGCGCCAGCAGTGACGACACCTACACAGATACGCAGTATTTT. This gives the protein CASSDDTYTDTQYF.